Following are 24 T cell receptor beta chains from one sample sequenced in a study of shared clonotypes between healthy human individuals. Assay used: immunoSEQ multiplex PCR; TCRdb lists only in-frame clones, some missing. The top ten clones hold around 0.6% of a sample with over a million clones, 75% to 85% of them seen once. Sequenced input: memory CD4+ T cells from PBMCs. Noted subset: CD45RA-negative fraction. Source of these receptors: a man younger than 35 in good health. Some clones in this sample may be carry-over from other donors' samples.

The rearrangement uses TRBV6-5 and TRBJ2-7; D is perhaps TRBD1 (6 bases). CDR3 size: 14 residues. CDR1 is MNHEY, CDR2 SVGAGI, per germline. V lost 6 bases and J lost 5, with 17 bases in between. The CDR3 DNA is TGTGCCAGCAGCAAACAGGGTATCATGAACGAGCAGTACTTC. Amino acids: CASSKQGIMNEQYF.

Turning to this clone: The same CDR3 arises from other DNA sequences in this sample as well. The genes are TRBV28 and TRBJ1-2; a weak D match, TRBD1 (5 bases). This CDR3 is built from 13 residues. In germline, CDR1 is MDHEN, CDR2 SYDVKM. The V gene lost 6 bases and the J gene lost 5 bases, with 13 bases spanning the gap. The CDR3 DNA reads as TGTGCCAGCAGCGCACGGGGGGGGTATGGCTACACCTTC. Amino acids: CASSARGGYGYTF.

The V and J genes are TRBV5-1 and TRBJ1-1; D gene uncertain. The ends were cut back, 6 bases at V and 7 bases at J, with 31 bases in the middle. The CDR3 has 18 residues. CDR1 SGHRS and CDR2 YFSETQ come from the germline V gene. The CDR3 reads CASKPPGRSAPRHDEAFF. CDR3 sequence (DNA): TGCGCCAGCAAACCCCCGGGTCGGTCCGCGCCTAGACACGATGAAGCTTTCTTT.

Notes on this clone: Other DNA sequences from this sample encode an identical CDR3 as well. The rearrangement joins TRBV5-1 to TRBJ2-3; 7 positions match TRBD1. Unmatched junction bases numbered 3, after V lost 4 bases and J lost 7 bases. This CDR3 is built from 12 residues. Germline CDR1 is SGHRS and CDR2 is YFSETQ. The CDR3 DNA sequence: TGCGCCAGCAGCCCGGGACAGAATACGCAGTATTTT. The encoded protein is CASSPGQNTQYF.

CDR3 nucleotide sequence: TGTGCCAGCAGTTTCATGGACGGGGAGCTGTTTTTT. Protein: CASSFMDGELFF. V is TRBV28 and J is TRBJ2-2; D not resolved. Germline loops: CDR1 MDHEN, CDR2 SYDVKM. V was clipped by 3 bases and J by 7 bases, with 6 bases between them. The CDR3 totals 12 residues.

Points on this clone: Other DNA sequences in the sample encode the same CDR3. The genes are TRBV18 and TRBJ1-5; D is perhaps TRBD1 (5 bases). CDR1 is KGHSH, CDR2 LQKENI, per germline. There are 15 residues in the CDR3. V lost 3 bases and J 2 bases, leaving 11 bases between the germline ends. The CDR3 spells CASSPGQGGNQPQHF. In DNA, the CDR3 is TGTGCCAGCTCACCCGGCCAGGGAGGCAATCAGCCCCAGCATTTT. The full variable domain, completed using reference TRBV18 and TRBJ1-5, is NAGVMQNPRHLVRRRGQEARLRCSPMKGHSHVYWYRQLPEEGLKFMVYLQKENIIDESGMPKERFSAEFPKEGPSILRIQQVVRGDSAAYFCASSPGQGGNQPQHFGDGTRLSIL.

The chain carries TRBV18 and TRBJ2-3; unclear D gene. The CDR3 has 14 amino acids. Per germline, CDR1 KGHSH and CDR2 LQKENI. Trimming shortened V by 8 bases and J by 0 bases, and 12 bases separated the two germline ends. In DNA, the CDR3 is TGTGCCAGCGGGCAAGATTCTAGCACAGATACGCAGTATTTT. Its protein is CASGQDSSTDTQYF.

The count of this clone is one. The chain has TRBV27 and TRBJ2-7, with 10 bases that match TRBD2. The CDR3 loop spans 15 amino acids. V was pared by 2 bases and J by 3 bases, with 4 bases of the junction left unmatched. Germline lookup yields CDR1 MNHEY and CDR2 SMNVEV (reference sequence). The CDR3 region is CASSLISGRSYEQYF. The CDR3 bases are TGTGCCAGCAGTTTAATTAGCGGGAGGAGCTACGAGCAGTACTTC.

The chain has TRBV7-3 and TRBJ1-2; D call uncertain. V lost 1 base and J lost 1, with 10 bases in between. The CDR3 contains 15 residues. CDR1 and CDR2 (germline): SGHTA, FQGTGA. The CDR3 coding sequence is TGTGCCAGCAGCTTAAGTGCAGGCTATAACTATGGCTACACCTTC. Protein sequence: CASSLSAGYNYGYTF.

A remark on this clone: A much larger clone differs by one base, so this may be a read error. Additional DNA sequences in this sample encode the identical CDR3. This chain connects TRBV7-9 to TRBJ2-3; D is ambiguous. This CDR3 contains 14 residues. From germline, CDR1 is SEHNR and CDR2 FQNEAQ (reference sequence). V was pared by 1 base and J by 0 bases, with 5 bases between. The CDR3 is CASSLGLSTDTQYF. In DNA form, the CDR3 reads TGTGCCAGCAGCTTAGGACTGAGCACAGATACGCAGTATTTT.

The genes are TRBV10-3 and TRBJ1-2, with D unclear. The germline V and J ends were trimmed by 2 bases and 8 bases, with 12 bases remaining between them. Per germline, CDR1 ENHRY and CDR2 SYGVKD. The CDR3 has 13 amino acids. In nucleotides, the CDR3 is TGTGCCATCAGTGAGGTGGCAGTCCCGGGCTACACCTTC. Its protein is CAISEVAVPGYTF.

The chain links TRBV28 to TRBJ2-5; 10 nucleotides agree with TRBD2. The germline V gene has CDR1 MDHEN and CDR2 SYDVKM. The junction had 7 bases not matched to a gene; V was cut back by 5 bases and J by 4 bases. CDR3 size: 15 residues. The CDR3 coding sequence is TGTGCCAGCAGTCCAGCGGGAGGGGGCTCAGAGACCCAGTACTTC. This gives the protein CASSPAGGGSETQYF.

This clone has only a few counts. The rearrangement links TRBV27 to TRBJ1-2; tentative D call: TRBD1 (5 bases). The CDR3 contains 13 residues. The V end was cut by 2 bases, the J end by 8 bases, with 12 bases between. Germline V gene data show CDR1 as MNHEY and CDR2 as SMNVEV (reference sequence). CDR3 sequence: CASSLGPGTGYTF. Here the CDR3 DNA reads TGTGCCAGCAGTTTAGGGCCAGGGACGGGCTACACCTTC.

The chain combines TRBV7-2 with TRBJ1-2; D is unresolved. The CDR3 spans 12 residues. Germline V gene sequence: CDR1 SGHTA, CDR2 FQGNSA. V gave up 4 bases and J gave up 8 bases, with 11 bases separating them. CDR3 sequence (DNA): TGTGCCAGCAGCTGGCGGGAGGGCGGCTACACCTTC. This translates into CASSWREGGYTF. The full variable domain, rest sourced from reference TRBV7-2 and TRBJ1-2, is GAGVSQSPSNKVTEKGKDVELRCDPISGHTALYWYRQSLGQGLEFLIYFQGNSAPDKSGLPSDRFSAERTGGSVSTLTIQRTQQEDSAVYLCASSWREGGYTFGSGTRLTVV.

This sequence joins TRBV28 and TRBJ2-5, with D possibly matching TRBD2 (5 bases). Looked up from germline, CDR1 is MDHEN and CDR2 is SYDVKM. V was clipped by 8 bases and J by 5 bases, with 18 bases between them. This CDR3 is built from 14 residues. Here the CDR3 reads CASLATGEWETQYF. CDR3 in DNA: TGTGCCAGCTTGGCGACTGGGGAGTGGGAGACCCAGTACTTC.

This clone was seen a few times. The chain recombines TRBV10-3 with TRBJ1-1, with 8 bases aligning to TRBD1. J lost 6 bases, V lost 6 bases, and 15 bases had no gene match. CDR3 length: 16 residues. Germline V lookup: CDR1 ENHRY, CDR2 SYGVKD. The chain's CDR3 is CAISPGQGGRKAEAFF. The CDR3 DNA reads TGTGCCATCAGCCCTGGACAGGGTGGGAGAAAAGCTGAAGCTTTCTTT.

This rearrangement joins TRBV7-3 to TRBJ2-2; possibly TRBD2 for D (6 bases). V lost 7 bases and J lost 4, with 16 bases in between. Germline V gene sequence: CDR1 SGHTA, CDR2 FQGTGA. The CDR3 totals 15 residues. This CDR3 is CASTLGGKGTGELFF. As DNA, the CDR3 is TGTGCCAGCACCCTAGGAGGGAAGGGCACCGGGGAGCTGTTTTTT.

This sequence joins TRBV15 and TRBJ2-5; 10 nucleotides agree with TRBD1. The CDR3 consists of 16 residues. The V gene end was trimmed by 0 bases and the J gene end by 5 bases; junction bases not matched to a gene: 6. Germline V lookup: CDR1 LNHNV, CDR2 YYDKDF (reference sequence). This chain's CDR3 is CATSRDPTGGRETQYF. The CDR3 DNA is TGTGCCACCAGCAGAGATCCGACAGGGGGCCGGGAGACCCAGTACTTC.

This chain connects TRBV9 to TRBJ2-3; D perhaps matches TRBD2 (6 bases). There are 16 residues in the CDR3. The ends were cut back, 0 bases at V and 0 bases at J, with 11 bases in the middle. Germline V CDR1 and CDR2: SGDLS, YYNGEE. The CDR3 reads CASSVDLASSTDTQYF. CDR3 sequence (DNA): TGTGCCAGCAGCGTAGATCTAGCGTCTAGCACAGATACGCAGTATTTT.

The sample holds one count of this clone. The chain combines TRBV5-1 with TRBJ2-5, with 7 bases lining up with TRBD2. This CDR3 has 15 amino acids. The ends lost 0 bases at V and 3 bases at J; junction bases unmatched: 5. Germline-derived CDR1 and CDR2 are SGHRS and YFSETQ. This CDR3 is CASSLGGGREETQYF. The CDR3 nucleotides read TGCGCCAGCAGCTTGGGGGGCGGGAGAGAAGAGACCCAGTACTTC. Full variable domain (missing parts from reference TRBV5-1 and TRBJ2-5): KAGVTQTPRYLIKTRGQQVTLSCSPISGHRSVSWYQQTPGQGLQFLFEYFSETQRNKGNFPGRFSGRQFSNSRSEMNVSTLELGDSALYLCASSLGGGREETQYFGPGTRLLVL.

The chain couples TRBV29-1 to TRBJ1-4, with D hard to call. The V gene's germline CDR1 is SQVTM and CDR2 ANQGSEA. Trimming shortened V by 3 bases and J by 5 bases, and 7 bases separated the two germline ends. The CDR3 consists of 12 residues. As DNA, the CDR3 is TGCAGCGTTGATGGGCTCAATGAAAAACTGTTTTTT. This sequence encodes CSVDGLNEKLFF.

This chain links TRBV19 with TRBJ2-2; 8 bases match TRBD1. V dropped 6 bases and J dropped 4; count of bases not matched to a gene: 7. The CDR3 extends over 15 amino acids. The germline V gene has CDR1 LNHDA and CDR2 SQIVND (reference sequence). CDR3 sequence: CASRSDRAGTGELFF. The CDR3 nucleotides read TGTGCCAGTAGATCGGACAGGGCGGGCACCGGGGAGCTGTTTTTT.

The rearrangement uses TRBV5-1 and TRBJ2-4; no firm D call. Germline assignment: CDR1 SGHRS and CDR2 YFSETQ. The CDR3 is 15 amino acids. The V end was cut by 4 bases, the J end by 0 bases, with 11 bases between. CDR3 protein: CASSAFTSAKNIQYF. The CDR3 region has the DNA TGCGCCAGCAGCGCCTTTACCTCAGCCAAAAACATTCAGTACTTC.

V gene TRBV7-9 combines with J gene TRBJ2-1; TRBD2 matches 10 bases. V trimming: 1 base; J trimming: 5 bases; junction bases outside the gene matches: 5. This CDR3 comprises 16 residues. Germline values: CDR1 SEHNR, CDR2 FQNEAQ (reference sequence). The CDR3 DNA follows: TGTGCCAGCAGCTTAGTGAGCGGGAGGGCCGACAATGAGCAGTTCTTC. Its protein product is CASSLVSGRADNEQFF.